A single sample is the source of the 13 T cell receptor beta chains below, sequenced in a study of blood T cell repertoires in COVID-19. The data were produced by immunoSEQ multiplex PCR, yet TCRdb's version contains in-frame clones alone and is incomplete. This sample has about 40,000 clones; 70% to 90% occur once, and the top ten carry roughly 13%. The sequenced sample consisted of peripheral blood. Receptors were obtained from a human donor in a cohort sampled during active COVID-19.

This chain connects TRBV21-1 to TRBJ2-3; the DNA was not used to check the table's D call, TRBD2. TRBV21-1 is annotated as a pseudogene. The CDR3 has 18 amino acids. In DNA form, the CDR3 reads TGTGCCAGCAGCAAAGTCCCGGGGGTAAGGTGGGCAGGCGATACGCAGTATTTT. Translating gives CASSKVPGVRWAGDTQYF.

The chain couples TRBV27 to TRBJ2-2; 10 bases fit TRBD1. Germline V CDR1 and CDR2: MNHEY, SMNVEV (reference sequence). The CDR3 totals 16 residues. V trimming: 5 bases; J trimming: 7 bases; junction bases outside the gene matches: 10. CDR3 sequence (DNA): TGTGCCAGCAGTCTCACCGGGACAGGGGCAGGCGGGGAGCTGTTTTTT. As protein: CASSLTGTGAGGELFF.

The gene calls are TRBV18 and TRBJ2-2; D possibly corresponds to TRBD1 (5 bases). This CDR3 is 15 amino acids long. V gave up 3 bases and J gave up 2 bases, with 10 bases separating them. In germline, CDR1 is KGHSH, CDR2 LQKENI. CDR3 amino acids: CASSPVQDNTGELFF. For the CDR3, the DNA is TGTGCCAGCTCACCGGTACAGGATAACACCGGGGAGCTGTTTTTT.

The rearrangement joins TRBV19 to TRBJ2-7; TRBD1 is a possible D gene (6 bases). The germline V gene encodes CDR1 LNHDA and CDR2 SQIVND (reference sequence). The CDR3 spans 14 residues. Trimming cost V 7 bases and J 5 bases, with 18 bases left between them. The CDR3 here is CASNAGTKFDEQYF. CDR3 nucleotides: TGTGCCAGTAATGCTGGGACAAAATTTGACGAGCAGTACTTC.

The chain has TRBV9 and TRBJ2-5, with 9 bases lining up with TRBD1. The CDR3 loop spans 16 amino acids. Germline V gene lookup returns CDR1 SGDLS and CDR2 YYNGEE. The ends lost 2 bases at V and 4 bases at J; junction bases unmatched: 9. The CDR3 loop reads CASSVARDREGETQYF. The CDR3 DNA reads as TGTGCCAGCAGCGTGGCCCGGGACAGGGAGGGAGAGACCCAGTACTTC.

This clone was recorded once. The gene calls are TRBV11-2 and TRBJ1-4; no clear D. Trimming removed 6 bases at V and 8 bases at J, with 25 bases between. Germline CDR1 is SGHAT and CDR2 is FQNNGV. The CDR3 runs 17 residues. The CDR3, as DNA: TGTGCCAGCAGTCGCGGGCCCGAGGCGAGCTCGAGGGAAAAACTGTTTTTT. It encodes CASSRGPEASSREKLFF.

This chain links TRBV5-5 with TRBJ2-5; TRBD2 might be the D (6 bases). The length of the CDR3 is 16 residues. Germline V gene lookup returns CDR1 SGHKS and CDR2 YYEKEE (reference sequence). The V end lost 0 bases, the J end lost 5 bases, and 17 bases lay between the germline ends. CDR3 DNA: TGTGCCAGCAGCTTGGGGGGAGGCGACTCCGGGGAGACCCAGTACTTC. Translation: CASSLGGGDSGETQYF.

V gene TRBV11-2 combines with J gene TRBJ1-5; D not resolved. The CDR3 totals 16 residues. Germline V CDR1 and CDR2: SGHAT, FQNNGV. V dropped 0 bases and J dropped 2 bases, with 11 bases sitting between them. In DNA form, the CDR3 reads TGTGCCAGCAGCTTAGATGTTTCCGTTGGCAATCAGCCCCAGCATTTT. This sequence encodes CASSLDVSVGNQPQHF.

V gene TRBV6-4 combines with J gene TRBJ1-2; 7 bases fit TRBD1. With 5 bases clipped from V and 4 bases from J, the junction kept 7 bases outside the gene matches. This CDR3 region has 14 residues. Germline V CDR1 and CDR2: MRHNA, SNTAGT. CDR3 DNA: TGTGCCAGCAGTTTGACAGGGCGAGGCTATGGCTACACCTTC. Translation: CASSLTGRGYGYTF.

This chain joins TRBV9 and TRBJ2-3; 11 nucleotides align to TRBD2. The ends lost 1 base at V and 3 bases at J; junction bases unmatched: 7. CDR3 length equals 17 residues. Looked up from germline, CDR1 is SGDLS and CDR2 is YYNGEE. The CDR3 region has the DNA TGTGCCAGCAGCGTATCTACTAGCGGGGGAGGAACAGATACGCAGTATTTT. Its protein product is CASSVSTSGGGTDTQYF.

The genes are TRBV18 and TRBJ2-5, with 7 bases identical to TRBD1. The CDR3 has 16 residues. V trimming: 3 bases; J trimming: 7 bases; junction bases outside the gene matches: 14. Germline V gives CDR1 KGHSH, CDR2 LQKENI. The CDR3 sequence is CASSPPKGASQLTQYF. In nucleotides, the CDR3 is TGTGCCAGCTCACCCCCGAAGGGGGCTTCCCAGTTGACCCAGTACTTC.

V is TRBV5-4 and J is TRBJ1-2, with D unclear. There are 13 residues in the CDR3. Germline V CDR1 and CDR2: SGHNT, YYREEE (reference sequence). V shed 4 bases and J shed 4 bases, with 11 bases lying between them. CDR3 amino acids: CASSLMRAYGYTF. The CDR3 DNA reads as TGTGCCAGCAGCCTAATGAGGGCCTATGGCTACACCTTC.

In regard to this clone: The same CDR3 is also encoded by other DNA sequences in this sample. The rearrangement uses TRBV9 and TRBJ2-1, with D unclear. There are 15 residues in the CDR3. Germline V CDR1 and CDR2: SGDLS, YYNGEE. With 0 bases removed from V and 0 bases from J, the gap between germline ends came to 7 bases. The CDR3: CASSVVAGSYNEQFF. CDR3 in DNA: TGTGCCAGCAGCGTAGTGGCAGGCTCCTACAATGAGCAGTTCTTC.